This TCR beta chain was obtained from a study of cytomegalovirus exposure and HLA in healthy donors. The study ran its PCR with 60 Vbeta and 13 Jbeta primers. Assay: immunoSEQ multiplex PCR; the TCRdb copy retains only in-frame clones and omits some. The repertoire holds some 120,000 clones, with about 81% as singletons. At collection, donors were nominally healthy, but unrecorded immune exposures were probable. About this clone: Its antigen remains unknown.

From germline, CDR1 is SNHLY and CDR2 FYNNEI. This CDR3 spans 17 amino acids. V lost 6 bases and J lost 5; bases outside the gene matches: 13. Study-level results: Only CMV serostatus was available as immune exposure information. Most TCR sequences were rare, but some public TCRs occurred in many donors.

The TCR comes from a woman in her twenties or thirties in good health and CMV-seronegative. Material: PBMCs. The chain carries TRBV2 and TRBJ1-6, with 7 bases that match TRBD1. The DNA of the CDR3 is TGTGCCAGCAGGTCAGGTGTCCAGGGGGTCGATAATTCACCCCTCCACTTT. Amino acid sequence: CASRSGVQGVDNSPLHF.